This entry concerns a single T cell receptor (beta chain). Its cognate antigen is unknown. This record comes from a study of CD4+ T cells in melanoma. Findings and caveats of the study: Reportedly, melanoma neoantigen-specific CD4+ T cells showed varied differentiation states. CD8+ T cell, macrophage and B cell function reportedly correlated with neoantigen-specific CD4+ T cells.

The table came from immunoSEQ multiplex PCR; TCRdb's copy has only in-frame clones and leaves some out. The sample consists of about 50,000 clones, about 91% of them appearing once. Germline loops: CDR1 SGHKS, CDR2 YYEKEE (reference sequence). The CDR3 length is 12 residues. Trimming shortened V by 5 bases and J by 1 base, and 6 bases separated the two germline ends. The chain is built from TRBV5-5 and TRBJ1-1; D remains ambiguous. Material for sequencing was peripheral blood. The clonotype originates from a human donor with melanoma. DNA of the CDR3: TGTGCCAGCAGTTGGGGGAACACTGAAGCTTTCTTT. This encodes CASSWGNTEAFF.